Sequencing of this T cell receptor beta chain was carried out in a study of cytomegalovirus exposure and HLA in healthy donors. The primer mix had 60 Vbeta and 13 Jbeta primers. The method was immunoSEQ multiplex PCR; TCRdb's version includes in-frame clones alone and lacks a portion of them. The sample consists of 70,000 to 95,000 clones, about four fifths of them appearing once. The germline gives CDR1 KGHSH, CDR2 LQKENI. V lost 4 bases, J lost 6 bases, and 17 bases stayed unmatched. The CDR3 has 18 amino acids. This clone occurred a few times. The clonotype originates from a woman aged 30 to 39 in good health and CMV-seronegative. This chain joins TRBV18 and TRBJ2-2; 7 bases are a match to TRBD2. The sequencing sample was made of PBMCs. The CDR3 nucleotides are TGTGCCAGCTCACGGGGCGTGATCGCGGGAGTGATTCCCGGGGAGCTGTTTTTT. The encoded protein is CASSRGVIAGVIPGELFF.